Following are 9 T cell receptor beta chains from one sample sequenced in a study of early T cells in non-severe SARS-CoV-2 infection (TCRdb year 2021). Library generation was performed with 5' RACE. The sequencer was a NextSeq 500. The raw public data were reprocessed by TCRdb itself: fastp quality trimming at Q25, MiXCR clonotype calling, in-frame beta chains only. Every entry covers one CDR3 protein and lists the most common genes and DNA from its rows. Across this sample there are approximately 30,000 distinct CDR3 sequences, with roughly 7% seen only once. The ten largest make up 30% to 45% of the sample. What was sequenced was whole blood. The receptors originated from an adult who was a healthcare worker with PCR-confirmed SARS-CoV-2 infection or an uninfected control (not recorded which).

This clonotype was seen at least ten times. The V and J genes are TRBV9 and TRBJ2-1; 7 bases agree with TRBD2. Trimming removed 3 bases from V and 3 bases from J; junction bases left unmatched: 6. From germline, CDR1 is SGDLS and CDR2 YYNGEE. The CDR3 has 15 amino acids. The CDR3 region is CASSERASGYNEQFF. The CDR3 DNA is TGTGCCAGCAGCGAGAGGGCTAGCGGCTACAATGAGCAGTTCTTC.

The sample holds many counts of this clonotype. The chain is built from TRBV7-9 and TRBJ1-6, with 7 bases fitting TRBD1. CDR1 is SEHNR and CDR2 is FQNEAQ in the germline V gene (reference sequence). Unmatched junction bases numbered 12, after V lost 2 bases and J lost 5 bases. CDR3 length: 18 amino acids. This CDR3 reads CASSLNPRGTANNSPLHF. DNA of the CDR3: TGTGCCAGCAGCTTAAACCCCCGAGGGACAGCTAATAATTCACCCCTCCACTTT.

This clonotype counts as medium-sized. V gene TRBV27 combines with J gene TRBJ1-2; 7 bases fit TRBD1. Trimming at V came to 6 bases and at J to 4 bases, leaving 11 bases not matched to a gene. Germline CDR1 and CDR2: MNHEY and SMNVEV (reference sequence). The CDR3 totals 15 residues. The CDR3 region is CASRYSGGPLYGYTF. CDR3 nucleotide sequence: TGTGCCAGCAGATACTCAGGGGGACCGCTCTATGGCTACACCTTC.

The gene calls are TRBV30 and TRBJ2-7; 7 positions agree with TRBD1. J gave up 9 bases and V 4 bases, and 12 bases lay outside the gene matches. The germline CDR1 and CDR2 sequences are GTSNPN and SVGIG (reference sequence). The CDR3 runs to 13 residues. The chain's CDR3 is CAWNVDRALGQYF. The CDR3 bases are TGTGCCTGGAATGTCGACAGGGCTCTTGGGCAGTACTTC.

The table lists this clonotype with many counts. V is TRBV7-9 and J is TRBJ2-1; TRBD2 aligns across 11 bases. V shed 4 bases, J shed 7 bases, and the junction held 9 bases outside the gene matches. Germline CDR1 and CDR2: SEHNR and FQNEAQ (reference sequence). The CDR3 has 16 amino acids. CDR3 in amino acids: CASSSTSGGLWNEQFF. For the CDR3, the DNA is TGTGCCAGCAGCTCAACTAGCGGGGGTCTTTGGAATGAGCAGTTCTTC.

This clonotype was recorded at least ten times. V is TRBV7-6 and J is TRBJ1-1; no definite D call. The CDR3 length is 14 residues. Germline V gene lookup returns CDR1 SGHVS and CDR2 FNYEAQ. With 5 bases removed from V and 3 bases from J, the gap between germline ends came to 13 bases. For the CDR3, the DNA is TGTGCCAGCAGCCCATCGCCCGGGGACACTGAAGCTTTCTTT. Translation: CASSPSPGDTEAFF.

There are many counts of this clonotype. The chain employs TRBV12-5 and TRBJ1-3; D uncertain. Trimming cost V 1 base and J 0 bases, with 10 bases left between them. The length of the CDR3 is 16 residues. In germline, CDR1 is LGHNT, CDR2 FRNRAP. CDR3 loop: CASGLGTTLSGNTIYF. The CDR3 nucleotides are TGTGCTAGTGGTTTGGGAACAACTCTCTCTGGAAACACCATATATTTT.

At least ten counts were recorded for this clonotype. The chain carries TRBV20-1 and TRBJ1-2; D is possibly TRBD1 (5 bases). CDR1 is DFQATT, CDR2 SNEGSKA, per germline (reference sequence). This CDR3 spans 13 amino acids. V gave up 6 bases and J gave up 1 base, with 12 bases separating them. This chain's CDR3 is CSAKDSLNYGYTF. In nucleotides, the CDR3 is TGCAGTGCCAAAGACAGCCTTAACTATGGCTACACCTTC.

This clonotype was seen repeatedly, ten times or more. The chain combines TRBV6-6 with TRBJ1-5; no clear D gene. The CDR3 has 12 residues. With 5 bases removed from V and 9 bases from J, the gap between germline ends came to 11 bases. The germline V gene has CDR1 MNHNY and CDR2 SVGAGI (reference sequence). The CDR3 DNA sequence: TGTGCCAGCAGTAGTTTTGGCATGCCCCAGCATTTT. The encoded protein is CASSSFGMPQHF.